These 24 T cell receptor beta chains originate from one sample sequenced in a study of T cell responses to AZD1222 COVID-19 vaccine. The protocol was immunoSEQ multiplex PCR, while the TCRdb copy is restricted to in-frame clones and leaves out a portion. Among about 270,000 clones listed, 85% to 95% were seen once. The material sequenced was peripheral blood, taken 28 days after the second AZD1222 dose. The receptors shown here come from an adult who received the AZD1222 COVID-19 vaccine.

This clone showed up just once. V and J are TRBV9 and TRBJ1-1, with a weak D call TRBD1 (5 bases). Trimming removed 4 bases from V and 2 bases from J, with 12 bases in between. Germline V lookup: CDR1 SGDLS, CDR2 YYNGEE. CDR3 length equals 14 residues. CDR3 amino acids: CASSPTGANTEAFF. The CDR3 region has the DNA TGTGCCAGCAGCCCGACCGGGGCCAACACTGAAGCTTTCTTT.

The V and J genes are TRBV28 and TRBJ2-2, with D hard to call. V dropped 3 bases and J dropped 6 bases, with 8 bases sitting between them. Germline CDR1 is MDHEN and CDR2 is SYDVKM. This CDR3 spans 13 amino acids. The CDR3 reads CASSLSVPGELFF. CDR3 bases: TGTGCCAGCAGTTTGAGTGTACCCGGGGAGCTGTTTTTT.

The CDR3 DNA is TGTGCCAGCTCACGAAATACAGGAGCCGATCAGCCCCAGCATTTT. Translation: CASSRNTGADQPQHF. The V call is TRBV18, the J call TRBJ1-5; D may be TRBD1 (5 bases). CDR1 KGHSH and CDR2 LQKENI come from the germline V gene. This CDR3 region has 15 residues. V was cut by 4 bases and J by 5 bases, with 15 bases left in between.

This chain's CDR3 is CASSLDGTSIFSGANVLTF. In DNA form, the CDR3 reads TGTGCCAGCAGCTTGGATGGGACTAGCATCTTCTCTGGGGCCAACGTCCTGACTTTC. The V and J genes are TRBV5-5 and TRBJ2-6; 9 bases are a match to TRBD2. V gave up 0 bases and J gave up 0 bases; unmatched junction bases: 7. The CDR3 consists of 19 residues. Germline V CDR1 and CDR2: SGHKS, YYEKEE (reference sequence).

V is TRBV10-3 and J is TRBJ1-4; 8 positions agree with TRBD1. Germline CDR1 reads ENHRY; CDR2 reads SYGVKD. This CDR3 spans 14 amino acids. J was trimmed by 5 bases and V by 3 bases; bases with no gene match: 2. The CDR3 loop reads CAISDGQGNEKLFF. Here the CDR3 DNA reads TGTGCCATCAGTGATGGACAGGGAAATGAAAAACTGTTTTTT.

The chain joins TRBV6-5 to TRBJ2-7, with 8 bases fitting TRBD2. With 7 bases clipped from V and 5 bases from J, the junction kept 10 bases outside the gene matches. CDR1 is MNHEY and CDR2 is SVGAGI in the germline V gene. The CDR3 contains 14 residues. The CDR3 loop is CASNPGGGRDEQYF. The CDR3 DNA reads TGTGCCAGCAACCCGGGGGGGGGCCGGGACGAGCAGTACTTC.

V usage is TRBV5-1 and J usage is TRBJ2-5; 9 positions agree with TRBD2. The CDR3 spans 16 residues. V lost 4 bases and J lost 4; bases outside the gene matches: 11. Germline V gene data show CDR1 as SGHRS and CDR2 as YFSETQ. The CDR3 coding sequence is TGCGCCAGCAGCACCTTGACTAGCGGCTTGGGAGAGACCCAGTACTTC. This sequence encodes CASSTLTSGLGETQYF.

This sequence joins TRBV15 and TRBJ2-7; TRBD1 or TRBD2 may be the D gene (5 bases each). This CDR3 has 12 amino acids. Germline V CDR1 and CDR2: LNHNV, YYDKDF (reference sequence). Trimming removed 5 bases at V and 3 bases at J, with 8 bases between. The CDR3 sequence is CATSGDVYEQYF. CDR3 sequence (DNA): TGTGCCACCAGCGGGGACGTCTACGAGCAGTACTTC.

The chain joins TRBV10-3 to TRBJ2-2; 9 bases align to TRBD1. This CDR3 has 14 residues. Trimming cost V 5 bases and J 3 bases; bases outside gene matches: 1. Germline CDR1 and CDR2: ENHRY and SYGVKD. CDR3 loop: CAISRTGDTGELFF. The CDR3 DNA follows: TGTGCCATCAGTCGGACAGGGGACACCGGGGAGCTGTTTTTT.

The chain employs TRBV12-3 or TRBV12-4 and TRBJ2-2; weak D call: TRBD1 (5 bases). This CDR3 has 13 amino acids. V was clipped by 8 bases and J by 7 bases, with 14 bases between them. CDR3 loop: CASVSTGHGELFF. As DNA, the CDR3 is TGTGCCAGCGTCTCTACAGGTCACGGGGAGCTGTTTTTT.

The chain recombines TRBV28 with TRBJ1-6; D call uncertain. The germline gives CDR1 MDHEN, CDR2 SYDVKM. The CDR3 length is 18 residues. V lost 5 bases to trimming and J lost 6 bases, with 23 bases between them. The CDR3 DNA is TGTGCCAGCAGTCCCCCCGGAAGGCGGAGGATTTTTAATTCACCCCTCCACTTT. Protein product: CASSPPGRRRIFNSPLHF. The whole variable domain, remainder taken from reference TRBV28 and TRBJ1-6, is DVKVTQSSRYLVKRTGEKVFLECVQDMDHENMFWYRQDPGLGLRLIYFSYDVKMKEKGDIPEGYSVSREKKERFSLILESASTNQTSMYLCASSPPGRRRIFNSPLHFGNGTRLTVT.

In this sample, this clone turned up once. This chain joins TRBV7-9 and TRBJ1-1, with 8 nucleotides matching TRBD1. CDR3 length: 14 amino acids. Losses at the gene ends were 2 bases for V and 3 bases for J; bases not matched to a gene: 2. CDR1 is SEHNR, CDR2 FQNEAQ, per germline (reference sequence). CDR3 DNA sequence: TGTGCCAGCAGCTTAACAGGGGGGGACACTGAAGCTTTCTTT. Protein: CASSLTGGDTEAFF.

As for this clone: A junction boundary mismatches the germline segment, possibly from a read error. The chain is built from TRBV7-7 and TRBJ2-7, with 7 bases lining up with TRBD1. CDR3 size: 13 residues. CDR1 is SSHAT, CDR2 FNYEAQ, per germline (reference sequence). CDR3 amino acids: CASSPTGPDEQYF. The CDR3 DNA follows: TGTGCTAGCAGCCCGACAGGGCCCGACGAGCAGTACTTC.

The chain couples TRBV5-1 to TRBJ2-3, with D perhaps matching TRBD2 (5 bases). V shed 2 bases and J shed 5 bases, with 12 bases lying between them. Germline V CDR1 and CDR2: SGHRS, YFSETQ. The CDR3 is 14 residues long. The CDR3 bases are TGCGCCAGCAGCTTCGACCGAGCGGAAGATACGCAGTATTTT. Its protein is CASSFDRAEDTQYF.

V gene TRBV10-3 combines with J gene TRBJ2-1; 7 nucleotides agree with TRBD2. Germline lookup yields CDR1 ENHRY and CDR2 SYGVKD. The CDR3 length is 13 residues. With V trimmed by 6 bases and J by 8 bases, 7 bases remained unmatched. As DNA, the CDR3 is TGTGCCATCAGGGGCGGGGGACGGGATGAGCAGTTCTTC. Its protein product is CAIRGGGRDEQFF.

The DNA for the CDR3 is TGTGCCAGCAGTGAAGTAGGTGGAAACACCATATATTTT. It codes for CASSEVGGNTIYF. This rearrangement joins TRBV6-1 to TRBJ1-3; no clear D gene. V shed 1 base and J shed 3 bases, with 4 bases lying between them. The germline V gene encodes CDR1 MNHNS and CDR2 SASEGT. The CDR3 has 13 residues.

The chain combines TRBV12-3 or TRBV12-4 with TRBJ1-1; no clear D. This CDR3 contains 13 residues. Deletions cut 3 bases from V and 1 base from J, with 6 bases between. CDR3 in amino acids: CASSFSGNTEAFF. Here the CDR3 DNA reads TGTGCCAGCAGTTTTTCTGGGAACACTGAAGCTTTCTTT.

The gene calls are TRBV6-5 and TRBJ1-6; no clear D gene. The CDR3 extends over 12 amino acids. Trimming took off 7 bases at V and 1 base at J, with 2 bases between the two ends. CDR1 and CDR2 (germline): MNHEY, SVGAGI. CDR3 nucleotide sequence: TGTGCCAGCATGTCCTATAATTCACCCCTCCACTTT. It specifies CASMSYNSPLHF.

The V gene is TRBV19, the J gene TRBJ2-5, with 7 nucleotides matching TRBD1. J lost 1 base, V lost 6 bases, and 8 bases had no gene match. The germline gives CDR1 LNHDA, CDR2 SQIVND (reference sequence). CDR3 length: 15 amino acids. CDR3 sequence reads: CASSLYGTVQETQYF. CDR3 in DNA: TGTGCCAGTAGCTTATACGGGACAGTCCAAGAGACCCAGTACTTC.

The chain is built from TRBV28 and TRBJ1-5, with a possible D match to TRBD1 (5 bases). The V and J ends lost 2 bases and 2 bases respectively, with 19 bases between them. In germline, CDR1 is MDHEN, CDR2 SYDVKM. The CDR3 covers 18 residues. CDR3 amino acids: CASSLDRPGGVGNQPQHF. The DNA for the CDR3 is TGTGCCAGCAGTTTAGACAGACCGGGGGGTGTTGGCAATCAGCCCCAGCATTTT.

J is TRBJ1-1 and V is TRBV4-3; D is unclear. Germline V lookup: CDR1 LGHNA, CDR2 YSLEER. This CDR3 spans 14 amino acids. V shed 1 base and J shed 1 base, with 7 bases lying between them. The CDR3 DNA reads TGCGCCAGCAGCCAAGGCTGGGAGAACACTGAAGCTTTCTTT. Protein product: CASSQGWENTEAFF.

This sequence joins TRBV7-9 and TRBJ1-1; D gene ambiguous. The V gene lost 5 bases and the J gene lost 4 bases, with 11 bases spanning the gap. The CDR3 extends over 13 amino acids. The V gene's germline CDR1 is SEHNR and CDR2 FQNEAQ (reference sequence). The CDR3, as DNA: TGTGCCAGCAGCACCTCAGGTGGCACTGAAGCTTTCTTT. It is translated as CASSTSGGTEAFF.

This rearrangement joins TRBV3-1 (or the pseudogene TRBV3-2) to TRBJ1-2; D not resolved. Trimming pared 4 bases from V and 8 bases from J, leaving 17 bases between. The CDR3 has 14 residues. Germline V gene data show CDR1 as LGHDT and CDR2 as YNNKEL (reference sequence). This chain's CDR3 is CASSRGGRSGGYTF. The DNA for the CDR3 is TGTGCCAGCAGCCGCGGCGGGAGATCCGGAGGCTACACCTTC.

V and J are TRBV3-1 (or the pseudogene TRBV3-2) and TRBJ2-3; 10 bases line up with TRBD2. The CDR3 runs to 14 residues. Germline CDR1 LGHDT, CDR2 YNNKEL (reference sequence). After removal of 3 bases from V and 6 bases from J, the junction contained 3 bases not matched to a gene. CDR3 coding DNA: TGTGCCAGCAGCCACGGACTAGCGGTCGATACGCAGTATTTT. Protein: CASSHGLAVDTQYF.